A single sample is the source of the 2 T cell receptor beta chains below, sequenced in a study of T cell repertoires in cytomegalovirus infection. MiXCR, run by TCRdb on the reads, gives a single entry per CDR3 protein. The sample carries over 300,000 distinct CDR3 sequences, 9.5% recorded once. The sample consisted of PBMCs. These TCRs come from a human donor in good health (CMV status not recorded). Some clones in this sample may be carry-over from other donors' samples.

This clonotype was counted ten times or more. This rearrangement joins TRBV28 to TRBJ1-3, with unresolved D. V lost 7 bases and J lost 0, with 10 bases in between. CDR3 length equals 14 residues. Germline CDR1 and CDR2: MDHEN and SYDVKM. The CDR3 DNA is TGTGCCAGCATTGAGGCCCGCTCTGGAAACACCATATATTTT. Protein sequence: CASIEARSGNTIYF.

The chain combines TRBV15 with TRBJ2-4; the match to TRBD1 covers 7 bases. Germline CDR1 reads LNHNV; CDR2 reads YYDKDF (reference sequence). V shed 3 bases, J shed 5 bases, and the junction held 10 bases outside the gene matches. This CDR3 spans 16 amino acids. The CDR3 protein is CATSRINRGSQNIQYF. Written as DNA, the CDR3 is TGTGCCACCAGCAGGATAAACAGGGGCAGCCAAAACATTCAGTACTTC. The full variable domain, rest sourced from reference TRBV15 and TRBJ2-4, is DAMVIQNPRYQVTQFGKPVTLSCSQTLNHNVMYWYQQKSSQAPKLLFHYYDKDFNNEADTPDNFQSRRPNTSFCFLDIRSPGLGDTAMYLCATSRINRGSQNIQYFGAGTRLSVL.